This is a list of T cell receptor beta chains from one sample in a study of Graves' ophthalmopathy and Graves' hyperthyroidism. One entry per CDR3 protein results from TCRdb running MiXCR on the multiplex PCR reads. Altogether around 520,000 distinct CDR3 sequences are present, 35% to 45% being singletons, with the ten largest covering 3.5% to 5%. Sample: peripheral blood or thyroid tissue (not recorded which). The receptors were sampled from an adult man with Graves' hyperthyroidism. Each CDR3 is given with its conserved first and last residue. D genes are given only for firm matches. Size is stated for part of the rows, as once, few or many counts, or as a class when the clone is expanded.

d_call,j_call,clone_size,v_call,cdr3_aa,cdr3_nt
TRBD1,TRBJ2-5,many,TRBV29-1,CSPTGDRVGETQYF,TGCAGCCCTACCGGAGACAGGGTCGGAGAGACCCAGTACTTC
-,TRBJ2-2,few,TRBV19,CASSIGLAPTGELFF,TGTGCCAGTAGTATAGGTCTAGCTCCCACCGGGGAGCTGTTTTTT
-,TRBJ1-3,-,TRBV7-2,CASTHGGGVSGNTIYF,TGTGCCAGCACTCATGGGGGGGGGGTCTCTGGAAACACCATATATTTT
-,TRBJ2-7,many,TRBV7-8,CASSSGSRSSYEQYF,TGTGCCAGCAGCAGCGGCTCGCGGAGCTCTTACGAGCAGTACTTC
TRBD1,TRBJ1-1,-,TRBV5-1,CASSLRSGTGLLGNTEAFF,TGCGCCAGCAGCTTACGCTCCGGGACAGGGCTCCTGGGTAACACTGAAGCTTTCTTT
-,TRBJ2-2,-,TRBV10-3,CAISESRFTGELLF,TGTGCCATCAGTGAGTCGCGATTTACCGGGGAGCTGCTTTTT
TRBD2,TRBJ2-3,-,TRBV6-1,CASSGSGASTDTQYF,TGTGCCAGCAGTGGTAGCGGGGCTAGCACAGATACGCAGTATTTT
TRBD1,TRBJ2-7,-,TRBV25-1,CASSVGTGMSSYEQYF,TGTGCCAGCAGTGTCGGGACAGGAATGAGCTCCTACGAGCAGTACTTC
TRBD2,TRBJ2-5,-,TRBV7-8,CASSPRLAGGKETQYF,TGTGCCAGCAGCCCACGACTAGCGGGGGGGAAAGAGACCCAGTACTTC
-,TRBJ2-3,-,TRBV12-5,CASGGFLGGADTQYF,TGTGCTAGTGGTGGATTCCTGGGGGGCGCAGATACGCAGTATTTT
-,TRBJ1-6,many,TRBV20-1,CSARNPARNYNSPLHF,TGCAGTGCTAGAAATCCCGCCCGGAACTATAATTCACCCCTCCACTTT
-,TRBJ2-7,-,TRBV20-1,CSATSDLPQGLYEQYF,TGCAGTGCCACCAGTGATTTGCCTCAGGGCCTCTACGAGCAGTACTTC
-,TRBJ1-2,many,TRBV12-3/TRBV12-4,CASSLQGVGGYGYTF,TGTGCCAGCAGTTTGCAAGGGGTAGGGGGTTATGGCTACACCTTC
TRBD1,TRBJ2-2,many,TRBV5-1,CASSHAGTGANTGELFF,TGCGCCAGCAGCCACGCCGGGACAGGGGCGAACACCGGGGAGCTGTTTTTT
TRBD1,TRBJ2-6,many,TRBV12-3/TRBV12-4,CASSLGTGRSGANVLTF,TGTGCCAGCAGTTTAGGGACAGGGCGCTCTGGGGCCAACGTCCTGACTTTC
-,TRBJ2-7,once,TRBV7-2,CASSVGGGTGEQYF,TGTGCCAGCAGCGTAGGGGGTGGGACCGGGGAGCAGTACTTC
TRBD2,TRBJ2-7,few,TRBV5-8,CASSRLAGREQYF,TGTGCCAGCAGCCGACTAGCGGGGCGGGAGCAGTACTTC
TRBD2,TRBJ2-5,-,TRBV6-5,CASSYSGLAGQTQYF,TGTGCCAGCAGTTACTCCGGACTAGCGGGGCAGACCCAGTACTTC
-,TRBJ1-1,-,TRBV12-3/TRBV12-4,CASSLGWSGAGTEAFF,TGTGCCAGCAGCTTAGGATGGTCAGGGGCCGGCACTGAAGCTTTCTTT
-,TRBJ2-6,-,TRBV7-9,CASSLGAADNVLTF,TGTGCCAGCAGCTTAGGGGCTGCGGACAACGTCCTGACTTTC
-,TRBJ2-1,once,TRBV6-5,CASSYSIGRHNEQFF,TGTGCCAGCAGTTACTCGATTGGACGTCACAATGAGCAGTTCTTC
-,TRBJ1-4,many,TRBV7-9,CASSLTNEKLFF,TGTGCCAGCAGCTTAACGAATGAAAAACTGTTTTTT
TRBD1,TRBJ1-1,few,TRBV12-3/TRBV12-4,CASIPTGLMTEAFF,TGTGCCAGCATTCCGACAGGGTTGATGACTGAAGCTTTCTTT
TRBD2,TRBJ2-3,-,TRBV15,CATSRDSGSTDTQYF,TGTGCCACCAGCAGAGATAGCGGGAGCACAGATACGCAGTATTTT
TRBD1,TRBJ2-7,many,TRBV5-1,CASSGTDYEQYF,TGCGCCAGCAGCGGGACAGACTACGAGCAGTACTTC
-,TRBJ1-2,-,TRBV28,CASSSGGATIGYTF,TGTGCCAGCAGTTCGGGAGGAGCTACTATAGGCTACACCTTC
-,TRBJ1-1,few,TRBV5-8,CASSLGGGGATEAFF,TGTGCCAGCAGCTTGGGAGGGGGAGGCGCCACTGAAGCTTTCTTT
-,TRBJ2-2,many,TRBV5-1,CASSFEGAGTGELFF,TGCGCCAGCAGCTTTGAGGGCGCGGGCACCGGGGAGCTGTTTTTT
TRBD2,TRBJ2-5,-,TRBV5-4,CASSLPSGGIQETQYF,TGTGCCAGCAGCCTCCCGAGCGGGGGGATCCAAGAGACCCAGTACTTC
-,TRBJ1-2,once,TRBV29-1,CSVGPGTDMHGYIF,-
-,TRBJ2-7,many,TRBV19,CASSIADSSTYEQYF,TGTGCCAGTAGTATAGCGGACAGCTCGACCTACGAGCAGTACTTC
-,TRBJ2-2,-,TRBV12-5,CASGLGVRAGELFF,TGTGCTAGTGGTTTGGGTGTCCGCGCCGGGGAGCTGTTTTTT